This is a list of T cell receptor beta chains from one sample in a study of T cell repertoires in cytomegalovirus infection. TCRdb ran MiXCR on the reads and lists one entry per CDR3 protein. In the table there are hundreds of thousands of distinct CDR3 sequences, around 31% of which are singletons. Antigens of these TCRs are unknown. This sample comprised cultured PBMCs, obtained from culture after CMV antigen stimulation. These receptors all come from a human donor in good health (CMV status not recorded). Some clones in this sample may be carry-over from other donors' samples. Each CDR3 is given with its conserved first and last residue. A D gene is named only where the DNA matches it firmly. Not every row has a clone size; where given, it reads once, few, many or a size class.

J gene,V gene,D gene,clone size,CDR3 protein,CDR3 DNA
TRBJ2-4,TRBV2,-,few,CASTGPSAAKNIQYF,TGTGCCAGCACCGGGCCCTCAGCGGCCAAAAACATTCAGTACTTC
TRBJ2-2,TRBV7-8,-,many,CASSLFTGELFF,TGTGCCAGCAGCCTGTTCACCGGGGAGCTGTTTTTT
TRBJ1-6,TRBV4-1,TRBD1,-,CASSQPGQYNSPLHF,TGTGCCAGCAGCCAACCGGGACAGTATAATTCACCCCTCCACTTT
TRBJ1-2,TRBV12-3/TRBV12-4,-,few,CASSLWGGGYTF,TGTGCCAGCAGTTTATGGGGTGGTGGCTACACCTTC
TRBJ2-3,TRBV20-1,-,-,CSAREDTTDTQYF,TGCAGTGCTAGAGAGGACACAACAGATACGCAGTATTTT
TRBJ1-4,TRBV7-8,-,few,CASSLQDEKLFF,TGTGCCAGCAGCTTACAGGATGAAAAACTGTTTTTT
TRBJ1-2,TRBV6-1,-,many,CASSEAWGYTF,TGTGCCAGCAGTGAAGCGTGGGGCTACACCTTC
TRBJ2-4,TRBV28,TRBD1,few,CASSPTGTGVNIQYF,TGTGCCAGCAGTCCGACCGGGACAGGGGTTAACATTCAGTACTTC
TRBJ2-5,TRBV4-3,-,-,CASSQGSGETQYF,TGCGCCAGCAGCCAGGGGTCGGGCGAGACCCAGTACTTC
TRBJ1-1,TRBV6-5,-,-,CASSYFSSGTEAFF,TGTGCCAGCAGTTACTTCTCCTCGGGAACTGAAGCTTTCTTT
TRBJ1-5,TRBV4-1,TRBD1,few,CASSRVQGGNQPQHF,TGCGCCAGCAGCCGGGTACAGGGGGGCAATCAGCCCCAGCATTTT
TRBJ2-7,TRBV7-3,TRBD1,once,CASSPLAGGVVTYEQYF,TGTGCCAGCAGCCCCTTGGCAGGGGGAGTAGTTACGTACGAGCAGTACTTC
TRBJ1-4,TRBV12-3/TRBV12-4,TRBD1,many,CASSLNRGEKLFF,TGTGCCAGCAGCCTAAACAGGGGTGAAAAACTGTTTTTT
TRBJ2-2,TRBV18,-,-,CASSPNPVLATGELFF,TGTGCCAGCTCACCCAACCCCGTTTTGGCCACCGGGGAGCTGTTTTTT
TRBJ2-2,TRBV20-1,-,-,CSASWPNTGELFF,TGCAGTGCTAGTTGGCCGAACACCGGGGAGCTGTTTTTT
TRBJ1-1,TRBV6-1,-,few,CASSEEPFKDTEAFF,TGTGCCAGCAGTGAAGAACCCTTTAAGGACACTGAAGCTTTCTTT
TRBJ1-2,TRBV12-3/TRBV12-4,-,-,CASGAGYGYTF,TGTGCCAGCGGCGCGGGCTATGGCTACACCTTC
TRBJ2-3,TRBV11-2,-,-,CASSRRGGDSDTQYF,TGTGCCAGCAGTCGCAGGGGAGGAGACTCAGATACGCAGTATTTT
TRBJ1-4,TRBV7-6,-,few,CASSLELAGPFAEKLFF,TGTGCCAGCAGCTTAGAGTTAGCAGGGCCATTCGCTGAAAAACTGTTTTTT
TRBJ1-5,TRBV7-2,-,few,CASSLDGGGVRPQHF,TGTGCCAGCAGCTTAGATGGGGGGGGGGTGAGGCCCCAGCATTTT
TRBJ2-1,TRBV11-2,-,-,CASSIDLGHRAYNEQFF,TGTGCCAGCAGCATAGATCTGGGCCACCGGGCCTACAATGAGCAGTTCTTC
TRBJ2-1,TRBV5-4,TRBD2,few,CASSLAPAGEYNEQFF,TGTGCCAGCAGCTTGGCCCCAGCGGGGGAATACAATGAGCAGTTCTTC
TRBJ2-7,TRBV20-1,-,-,CSAPTAYEQYF,TGCAGTGCCCCGACAGCCTACGAGCAGTACTTC
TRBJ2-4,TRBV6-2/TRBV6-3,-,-,CASNNVGTVAKNIQHF,TGTGCCAGCAATAACGTCGGGACGGTAGCCAAAAACATTCAGCACTTC
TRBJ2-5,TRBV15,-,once,CATSRALTAFQETQYF,TGTGCCACCAGCAGAGCGTTAACAGCATTCCAAGAGACCCAGTACTTC
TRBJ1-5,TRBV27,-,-,CASSSGFNSNQPQHF,TGTGCCAGCAGTTCGGGGTTTAACAGCAATCAGCCCCAGCATTTT
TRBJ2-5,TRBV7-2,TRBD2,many,CASSPPGLAGVGGQETQYF,TGTGCCAGCAGCCCTCCGGGACTAGCGGGAGTTGGGGGACAAGAGACCCAGTACTTC
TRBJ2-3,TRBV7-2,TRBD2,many,CACRSSGDDTQYF,TGTGCCTGCCGGTCTAGCGGGGATGATACGCAGTATTTT
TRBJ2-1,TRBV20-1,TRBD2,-,CSATASGPYNEQFF,TGCAGTGCTACAGCTAGCGGACCCTACAATGAGCAGTTCTTC
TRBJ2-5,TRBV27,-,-,CASSWRVRGETQYF,TGTGCCAGTTCATGGCGGGTGCGAGGGGAGACCCAGTACTTC
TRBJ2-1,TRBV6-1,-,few,CASSGVFYNEQFF,TGTGCCAGCAGTGGGGTTTTCTACAATGAGCAGTTCTTC
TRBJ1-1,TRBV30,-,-,CAWRTRYTEAFF,TGTGCCTGGAGGACCAGGTACACTGAAGCTTTCTTT
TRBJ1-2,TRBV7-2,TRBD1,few,CASSAGQGYGYTF,TGTGCCAGCAGCGCTGGACAGGGCTATGGCTACACCTTC
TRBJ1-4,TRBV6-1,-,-,CASGGVRATNEKLFF,TGTGCCAGCGGGGGGGTTCGCGCAACTAATGAAAAACTGTTTTTT
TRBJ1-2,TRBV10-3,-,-,CAIGSWTGAYGDGYTF,TGTGCCATCGGATCGTGGACCGGGGCCTATGGAGATGGCTACACCTTC
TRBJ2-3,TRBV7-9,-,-,CASSPLDQAPDTQYF,TGTGCCAGCAGCCCGCTCGATCAGGCCCCAGATACGCAGTATTTT
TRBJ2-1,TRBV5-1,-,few,CASSTTGLSYNEQFF,TGCGCCAGCAGCACTACAGGGTTATCCTACAATGAGCAGTTCTTC
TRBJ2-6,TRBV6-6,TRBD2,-,CASSYSASGRVRGANVLTF,TGTGCCAGCAGTTACTCTGCTAGCGGGAGGGTAAGAGGGGCCAACGTCCTGACTTTC
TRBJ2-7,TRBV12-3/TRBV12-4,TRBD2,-,CASTPWLAGVSYEQYF,TGTGCCAGCACCCCCTGGCTAGCGGGGGTATCCTACGAGCAGTACTTC
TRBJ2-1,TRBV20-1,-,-,CSAGDFRNYNEQFF,TGCAGTGCCGGGGACTTCAGGAATTACAATGAGCAGTTCTTC
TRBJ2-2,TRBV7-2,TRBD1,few,CASSLGTGGAGTGELFF,TGTGCCAGCAGCTTGGGGACAGGGGGCGCGGGAACCGGGGAGCTGTTTTTT